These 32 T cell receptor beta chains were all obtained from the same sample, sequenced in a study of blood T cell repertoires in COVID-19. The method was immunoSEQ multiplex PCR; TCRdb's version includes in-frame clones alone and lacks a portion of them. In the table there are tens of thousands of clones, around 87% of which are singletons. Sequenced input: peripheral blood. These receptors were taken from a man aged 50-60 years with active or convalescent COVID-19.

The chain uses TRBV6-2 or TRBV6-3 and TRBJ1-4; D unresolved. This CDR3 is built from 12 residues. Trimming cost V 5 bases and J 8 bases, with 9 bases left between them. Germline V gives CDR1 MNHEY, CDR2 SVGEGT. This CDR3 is CASSPWQEKLFF. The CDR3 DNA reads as TGTGCCAGCAGTCCATGGCAGGAAAAACTGTTTTTT.

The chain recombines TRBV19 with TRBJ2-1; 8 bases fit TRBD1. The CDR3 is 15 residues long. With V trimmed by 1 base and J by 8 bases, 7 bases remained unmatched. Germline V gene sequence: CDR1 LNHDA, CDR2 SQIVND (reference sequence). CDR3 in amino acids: CASSIAGRGLDEQFF. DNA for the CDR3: TGTGCCAGTAGTATAGCGGGCAGGGGGCTTGATGAGCAGTTCTTC.

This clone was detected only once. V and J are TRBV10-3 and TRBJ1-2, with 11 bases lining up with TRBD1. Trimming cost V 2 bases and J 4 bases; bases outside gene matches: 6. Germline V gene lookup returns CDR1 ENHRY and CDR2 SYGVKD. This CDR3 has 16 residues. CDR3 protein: CAISEPGGTGGYGYTF. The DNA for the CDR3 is TGTGCCATCAGTGAGCCAGGTGGGACAGGGGGCTATGGCTACACCTTC.

The CDR3, as DNA: TGTGCCAGACGCGGAGGCAATGACCACCCAGAACAGACCCCAGAGACCCAGTACTTC. Translation: CARRGGNDHPEQTPETQYF. The chain is built from TRBV27 and TRBJ2-5, with D tentatively TRBD2 (5 bases). V was shortened by 9 bases and J by 4 bases, with 33 bases between the two germline ends. This CDR3 has 19 residues. The germline CDR1 and CDR2 sequences are MNHEY and SMNVEV (reference sequence).

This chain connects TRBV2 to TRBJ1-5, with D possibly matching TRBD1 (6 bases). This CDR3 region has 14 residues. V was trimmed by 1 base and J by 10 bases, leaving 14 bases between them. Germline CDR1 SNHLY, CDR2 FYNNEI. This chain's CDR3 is CASSEVRGTGPQHF. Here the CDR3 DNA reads TGTGCCAGCAGTGAAGTGAGGGGGACGGGTCCCCAGCATTTT.

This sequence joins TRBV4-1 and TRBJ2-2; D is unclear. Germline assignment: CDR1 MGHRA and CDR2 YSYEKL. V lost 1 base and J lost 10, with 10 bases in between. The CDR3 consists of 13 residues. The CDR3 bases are TGCGCCAGCAGCCAAGTCAAAGCGAAGGAGCTGTTTTTT. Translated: CASSQVKAKELFF.

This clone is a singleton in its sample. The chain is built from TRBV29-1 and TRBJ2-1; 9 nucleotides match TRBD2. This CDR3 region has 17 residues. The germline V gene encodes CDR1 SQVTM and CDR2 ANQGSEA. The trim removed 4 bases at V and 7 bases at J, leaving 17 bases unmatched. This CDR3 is CSVAVRGSAGGLNEQFF. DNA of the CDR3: TGCAGCGTTGCAGTTCGGGGTTCGGCGGGAGGGCTTAATGAGCAGTTCTTC.

This CDR3 is CASTRGGADTQYF. DNA of the CDR3: TGTGCCAGCACCCGGGGGGGGGCAGATACGCAGTATTTT. The V gene is TRBV28, the J gene TRBJ2-3, with TRBD2 matching over 8 bases. This CDR3 region has 13 residues. The junction had 4 bases not matched to a gene; V was cut back by 7 bases and J by 4 bases. Germline CDR1 is MDHEN and CDR2 is SYDVKM.

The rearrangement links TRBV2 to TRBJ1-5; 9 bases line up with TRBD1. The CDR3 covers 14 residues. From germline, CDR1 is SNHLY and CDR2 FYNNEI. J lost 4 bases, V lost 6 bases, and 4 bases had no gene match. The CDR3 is CASSRTGENQPQHF. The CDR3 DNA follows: TGTGCCAGCAGCCGGACAGGGGAGAATCAGCCCCAGCATTTT.

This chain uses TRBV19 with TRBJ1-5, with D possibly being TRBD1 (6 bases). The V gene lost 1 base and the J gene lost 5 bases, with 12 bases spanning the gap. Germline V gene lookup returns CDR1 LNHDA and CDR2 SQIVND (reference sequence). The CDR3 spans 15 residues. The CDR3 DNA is TGTGCCAGTAGTATAGTAGCGGGGGGCGATCAGCCCCAGCATTTT. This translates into CASSIVAGGDQPQHF.

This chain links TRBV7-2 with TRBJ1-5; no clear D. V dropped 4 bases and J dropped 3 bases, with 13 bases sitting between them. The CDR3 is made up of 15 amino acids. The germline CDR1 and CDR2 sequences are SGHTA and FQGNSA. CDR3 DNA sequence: TGTGCCAGCAGCTGGGCAGGAGGTTACAATCAGCCCCAGCATTTT. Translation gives CASSWAGGYNQPQHF.

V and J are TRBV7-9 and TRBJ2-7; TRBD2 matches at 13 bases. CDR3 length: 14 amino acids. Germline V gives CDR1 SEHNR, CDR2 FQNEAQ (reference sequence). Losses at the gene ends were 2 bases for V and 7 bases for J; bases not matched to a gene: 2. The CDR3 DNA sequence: TGTGCCAGCAGCTTACCGGGACTAGCGGGGGAGCAGTACGTC. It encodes CASSLPGLAGEQYV.

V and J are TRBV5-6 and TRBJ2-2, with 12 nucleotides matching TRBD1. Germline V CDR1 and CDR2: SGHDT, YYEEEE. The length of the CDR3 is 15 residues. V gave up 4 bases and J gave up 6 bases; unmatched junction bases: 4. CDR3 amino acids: CASSQGQGASGELFF. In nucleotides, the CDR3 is TGTGCCAGCAGCCAGGGACAGGGGGCGTCCGGGGAGCTGTTTTTT.

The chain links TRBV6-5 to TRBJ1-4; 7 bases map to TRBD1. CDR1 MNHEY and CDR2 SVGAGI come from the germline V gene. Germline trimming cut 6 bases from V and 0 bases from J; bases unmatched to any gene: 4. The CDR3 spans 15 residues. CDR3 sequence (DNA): TGTGCCAGCAGGGACAGGATTGCAACTAATGAAAAACTGTTTTTT. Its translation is CASRDRIATNEKLFF.

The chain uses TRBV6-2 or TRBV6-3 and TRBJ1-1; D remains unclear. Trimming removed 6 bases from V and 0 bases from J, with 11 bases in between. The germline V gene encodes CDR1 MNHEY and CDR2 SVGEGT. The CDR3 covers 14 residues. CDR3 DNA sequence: TGTGCCAGCAGCCCAGACTGGATGAACACTGAAGCTTTCTTT. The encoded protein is CASSPDWMNTEAFF.

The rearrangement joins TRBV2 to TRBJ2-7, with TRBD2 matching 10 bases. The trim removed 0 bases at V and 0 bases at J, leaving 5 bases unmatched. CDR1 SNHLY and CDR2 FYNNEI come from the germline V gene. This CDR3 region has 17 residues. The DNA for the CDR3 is TGTGCCAGCAGTGAAGCTTCCCCTAGCGGGAGCTCCTACGAGCAGTACTTC. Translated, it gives CASSEASPSGSSYEQYF.

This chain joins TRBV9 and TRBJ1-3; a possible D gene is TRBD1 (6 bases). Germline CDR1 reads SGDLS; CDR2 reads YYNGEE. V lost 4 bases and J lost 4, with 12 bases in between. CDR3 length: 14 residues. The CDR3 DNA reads TGTGCCAGCAGCAGCTTAGGGACAGGAAACACCATATATTTT. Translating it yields CASSSLGTGNTIYF.

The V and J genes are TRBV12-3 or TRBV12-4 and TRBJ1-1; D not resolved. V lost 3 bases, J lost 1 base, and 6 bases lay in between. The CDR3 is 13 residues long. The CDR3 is CASSFASNTEAFF. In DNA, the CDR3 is TGTGCCAGCAGTTTTGCGTCGAACACTGAAGCTTTCTTT.

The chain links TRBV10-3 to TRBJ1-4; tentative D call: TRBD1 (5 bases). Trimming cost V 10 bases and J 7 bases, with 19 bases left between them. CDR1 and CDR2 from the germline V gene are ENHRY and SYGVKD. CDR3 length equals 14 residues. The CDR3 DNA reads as TGTGCCAGCCAGGAACCAGGGTTGAGTGAAAAACTGTTTTTT. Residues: CASQEPGLSEKLFF.

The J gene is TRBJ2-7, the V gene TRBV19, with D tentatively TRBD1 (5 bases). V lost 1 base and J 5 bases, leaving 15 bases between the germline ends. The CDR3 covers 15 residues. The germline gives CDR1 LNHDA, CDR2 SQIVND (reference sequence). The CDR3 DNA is TGTGCCAGTAGTATAGGGCTCACTCAGGGCCACGAGCAGTACTTC. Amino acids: CASSIGLTQGHEQYF.

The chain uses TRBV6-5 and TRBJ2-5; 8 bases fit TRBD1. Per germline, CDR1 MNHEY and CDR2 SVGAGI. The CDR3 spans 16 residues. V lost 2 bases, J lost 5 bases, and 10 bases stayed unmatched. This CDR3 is CASSYGTGGSGETQYF. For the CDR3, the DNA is TGTGCCAGCAGTTACGGCACAGGGGGAAGTGGGGAGACCCAGTACTTC.

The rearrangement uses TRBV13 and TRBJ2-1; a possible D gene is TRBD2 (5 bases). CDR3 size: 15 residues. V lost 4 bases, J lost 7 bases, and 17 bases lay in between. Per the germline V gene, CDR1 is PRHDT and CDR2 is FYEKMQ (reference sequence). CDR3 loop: CASSSLAAVLNEQFF. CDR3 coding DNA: TGTGCCAGCAGCTCTCTAGCAGCCGTCTTGAATGAGCAGTTCTTC.

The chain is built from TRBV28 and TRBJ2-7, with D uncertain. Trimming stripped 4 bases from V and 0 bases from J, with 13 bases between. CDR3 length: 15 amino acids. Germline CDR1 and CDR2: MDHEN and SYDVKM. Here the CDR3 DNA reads TGTGCCAGCAGTTACTCAGGATCAAGCTCCTACGAGCAGTACTTC. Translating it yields CASSYSGSSSYEQYF. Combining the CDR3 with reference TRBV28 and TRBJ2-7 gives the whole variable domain DVKVTQSSRYLVKRTGEKVFLECVQDMDHENMFWYRQDPGLGLRLIYFSYDVKMKEKGDIPEGYSVSREKKERFSLILESASTNQTSMYLCASSYSGSSSYEQYFGPGTRLTVT.

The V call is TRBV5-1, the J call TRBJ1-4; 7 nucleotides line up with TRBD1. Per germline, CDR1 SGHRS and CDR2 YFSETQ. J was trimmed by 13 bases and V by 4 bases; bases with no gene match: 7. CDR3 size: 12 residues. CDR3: CASSEGQGVLFF. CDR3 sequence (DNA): TGCGCCAGCAGCGAGGGGCAGGGGGTACTGTTTTTT.

DNA for the CDR3: TGCGCCAGCAGCCAACGTACTAGCGGGAGGGCCGATGAGCAGTTCTTC. This codes for CASSQRTSGRADEQFF. The genes are TRBV4-1 and TRBJ2-1; 13 bases match TRBD2. The CDR3 sequence is 16 residues long. In germline, CDR1 is MGHRA, CDR2 YSYEKL. Trimming at V came to 2 bases and at J to 8 bases, leaving 6 bases not matched to a gene.

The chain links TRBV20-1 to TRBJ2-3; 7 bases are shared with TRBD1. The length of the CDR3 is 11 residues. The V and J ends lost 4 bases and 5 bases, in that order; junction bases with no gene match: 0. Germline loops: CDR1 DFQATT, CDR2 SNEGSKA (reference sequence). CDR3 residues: CSATGGDTQYF. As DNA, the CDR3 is TGCAGTGCTACAGGGGGAGATACGCAGTATTTT.

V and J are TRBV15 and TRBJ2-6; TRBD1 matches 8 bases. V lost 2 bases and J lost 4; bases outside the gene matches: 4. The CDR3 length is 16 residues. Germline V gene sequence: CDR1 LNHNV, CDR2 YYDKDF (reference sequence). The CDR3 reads CATSRTWTGGANVLTF. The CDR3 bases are TGTGCCACCAGCAGAACGTGGACAGGGGGGGCCAACGTCCTGACTTTC.

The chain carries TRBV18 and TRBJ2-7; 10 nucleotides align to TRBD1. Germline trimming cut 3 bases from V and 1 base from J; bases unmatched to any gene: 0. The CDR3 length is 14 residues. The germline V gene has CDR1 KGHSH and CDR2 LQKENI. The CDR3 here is CASSPGQGSYEQYF. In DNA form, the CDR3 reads TGTGCCAGCTCACCGGGACAGGGGTCCTACGAGCAGTACTTC. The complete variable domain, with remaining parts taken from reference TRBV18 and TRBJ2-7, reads NAGVMQNPRHLVRRRGQEARLRCSPMKGHSHVYWYRQLPEEGLKFMVYLQKENIIDESGMPKERFSAEFPKEGPSILRIQQVVRGDSAAYFCASSPGQGSYEQYFGPGTRLTVT.

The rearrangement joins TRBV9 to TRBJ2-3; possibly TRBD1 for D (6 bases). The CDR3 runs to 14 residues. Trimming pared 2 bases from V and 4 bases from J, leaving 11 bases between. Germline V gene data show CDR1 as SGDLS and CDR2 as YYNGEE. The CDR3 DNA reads TGTGCCAGCAGCGTTGCAGGGGACCCAGATACGCAGTATTTT. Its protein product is CASSVAGDPDTQYF.

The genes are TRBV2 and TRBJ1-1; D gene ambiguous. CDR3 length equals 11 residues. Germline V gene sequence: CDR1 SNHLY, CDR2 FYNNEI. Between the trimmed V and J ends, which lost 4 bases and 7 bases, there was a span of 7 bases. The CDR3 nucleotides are TGTGCCAGCAGTGGATACGGTGAAGCTTTCTTT. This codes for CASSGYGEAFF.

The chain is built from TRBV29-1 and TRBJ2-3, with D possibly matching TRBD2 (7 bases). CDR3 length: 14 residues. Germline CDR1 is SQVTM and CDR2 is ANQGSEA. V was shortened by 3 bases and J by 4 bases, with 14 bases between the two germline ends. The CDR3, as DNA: TGCAGCGTTGAGGTGGGGGGGCCAGCAGATACGCAGTATTTT. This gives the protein CSVEVGGPADTQYF.

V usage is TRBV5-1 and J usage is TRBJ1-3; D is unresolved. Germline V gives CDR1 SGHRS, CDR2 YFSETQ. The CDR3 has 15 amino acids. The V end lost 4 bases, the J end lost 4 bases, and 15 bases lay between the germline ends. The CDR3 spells CASSPEAGEGNTIYF. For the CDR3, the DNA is TGCGCCAGCAGCCCGGAAGCGGGTGAAGGAAACACCATATATTTT.